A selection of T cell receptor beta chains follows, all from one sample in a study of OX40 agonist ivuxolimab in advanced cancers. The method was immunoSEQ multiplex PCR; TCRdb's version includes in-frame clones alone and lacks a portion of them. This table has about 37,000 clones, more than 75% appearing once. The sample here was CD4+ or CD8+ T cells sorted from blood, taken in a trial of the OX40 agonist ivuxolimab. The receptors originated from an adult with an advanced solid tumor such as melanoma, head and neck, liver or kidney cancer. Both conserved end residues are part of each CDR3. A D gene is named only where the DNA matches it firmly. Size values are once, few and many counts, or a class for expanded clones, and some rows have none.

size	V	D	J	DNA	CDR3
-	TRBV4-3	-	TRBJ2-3	TGCGCCAGCAGCGGTTTGGGCGGGGCCACAGATACGCAGTATTTT	CASSGLGGATDTQYF
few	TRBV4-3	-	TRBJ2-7	TGCGCCAGCAGCCGACAGCAGGGGTACGAGCAGTACTTC	CASSRQQGYEQYF
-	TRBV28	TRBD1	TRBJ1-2	TGTGCCAGCAGTCCCCGGGACAGGGTTGAGTATGGCTACACCTTC	CASSPRDRVEYGYTF
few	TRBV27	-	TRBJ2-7	TGTGCCAGCAGTTTAACAGGGGAGGCCTACGAGCAGTACTTC	CASSLTGEAYEQYF
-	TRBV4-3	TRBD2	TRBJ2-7	TGCGCCAGCAGCCAAGAACCTAGCGGGAGGTACGAGCAGTACTTC	CASSQEPSGRYEQYF
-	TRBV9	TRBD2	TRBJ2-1	TGTGCCAGCAGCGCCGGACTAGCGGGAGCTGTCGAGCAGTTCTTC	CASSAGLAGAVEQFF
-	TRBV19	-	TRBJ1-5	TGTGCCAGCGGAAGGGGACTGAGCAATCAGCCCCAGCATTTT	CASGRGLSNQPQHF
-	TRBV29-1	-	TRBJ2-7	TGCAGCGTTGGGGGGAGCGGGTCCTACGAGCAGTACTTC	CSVGGSGSYEQYF
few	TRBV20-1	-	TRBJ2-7	TGCAGTGCAAGACTAGTTAGCGAGCAGTACTTC	CSARLVSEQYF
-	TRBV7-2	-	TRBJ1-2	TGTGCCAGCAGCCCGCAATACTATGGCTACACCTTC	CASSPQYYGYTF
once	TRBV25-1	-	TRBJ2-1	TGTGCCAGCAGTGGGGGCGATGAGCAGTTCTTC	CASSGGDEQFF
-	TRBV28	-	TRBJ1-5	TGTGCCAGCAGTTTAATTCAGGGCTGGCAGCCCCAGCATTTT	CASSLIQGWQPQHF
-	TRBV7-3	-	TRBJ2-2	TGTGCCAGCAGCGAAAGTGGAACCACCGGGGAGCTGTTTTTT	CASSESGTTGELFF
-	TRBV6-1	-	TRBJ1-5	TGTGCCAGCAGTGAACTCACAGTCAATCAGCCCCAGCATTTT	CASSELTVNQPQHF
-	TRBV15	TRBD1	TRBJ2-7	TGTGCCACCAGCAGAGGCGGGACAGGGGATGCCTATGAGCAGTACTTC	CATSRGGTGDAYEQYF
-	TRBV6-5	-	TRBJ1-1	TGTGCCAGCACCGCACAGGGCACTGAAGCTTTCTTT	CASTAQGTEAFF
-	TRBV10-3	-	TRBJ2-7	TGTGCCGCCCACTCCGACTACGAGCAGTACTTC	CAAHSDYEQYF
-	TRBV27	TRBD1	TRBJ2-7	TGTGCCAGCAGTTTAATCGGACAGGGCTACGAGCAGTACTTC	CASSLIGQGYEQYF